This T cell receptor (beta chain) was recovered during a study of T cells after somatic rescue of genetic block. V was pared by 4 bases and J by 3 bases, with 4 bases of the junction left unmatched. CDR3 length: 14 amino acids. The V gene's germline CDR1 is SNHLY and CDR2 FYNNEI. Sequencing was performed with immunoSEQ multiplex PCR; in TCRdb, only in-frame clones are kept and a portion is missing. The sample lists tens of thousands of clones, around 96% seen once, with about 0.076% in the top ten. V is TRBV2 and J is TRBJ1-1; 8 positions match TRBD1. Material: peripheral blood mononuclear cells (PBMCs). The sequence came from a child under two years old. The CDR3 nucleotides read TGTGCCAGCAGTGGGACAGGGATGCACACTGAAGCTTTCTTT. This sequence encodes CASSGTGMHTEAFF.